Listed below are T cell receptor beta chains from one sample, sequenced in a study of blood T cell repertoires in COVID-19. Measured with immunoSEQ multiplex PCR; TCRdb has only the in-frame clones, and not every one. Of 240,000 or so clones listed, 70% to 90% are singletons. The sample was peripheral blood. The receptors shown here come from a woman aged 25 to 39 with acute or convalescent COVID-19. The CDR3 runs from the conserved cysteine through the conserved F or W. D genes are given only for firm matches. Clone size is shown for a subset of rows, as once, few, many or a class of expanded clone.

abundance: few; d_gene: NA; j_gene: TRBJ1-1; v_gene: TRBV3-1/TRBV3-2; CDR3aa: CASSHRGGEAFF; CDR3nt: TGTGCCAGCAGCCACAGGGGTGGAGAAGCTTTCTTT
abundance: NA; d_gene: NA; j_gene: TRBJ1-5; v_gene: TRBV6-5; CDR3aa: CASSRGVDGQPQHF; CDR3nt: TGTGCCAGCAGCCGTGGAGTGGATGGGCAGCCCCAGCATTTT
abundance: NA; d_gene: TRBD1; j_gene: TRBJ1-4; v_gene: TRBV24-1; CDR3aa: CATSDPGQGREKLFF; CDR3nt: TGTGCCACCAGTGATCCGGGACAGGGTAGGGAAAAACTGTTTTTT
abundance: NA; d_gene: NA; j_gene: TRBJ2-7; v_gene: TRBV19; CDR3aa: CASSPSGYEQYF; CDR3nt: TGTGCCAGTAGTCCGTCGGGTTACGAGCAGTACTTC
abundance: NA; d_gene: NA; j_gene: TRBJ2-5; v_gene: TRBV4-3; CDR3aa: CASSQGTRGAETQYF; CDR3nt: TGCGCCAGCAGCCAAGGGACCCGGGGGGCTGAGACCCAGTACTTC
abundance: NA; d_gene: TRBD1; j_gene: TRBJ1-1; v_gene: TRBV27; CDR3aa: CASSWGTATEAFF; CDR3nt: TGTGCCAGCAGTTGGGGGACAGCCACTGAAGCTTTCTTT
abundance: NA; d_gene: TRBD1; j_gene: TRBJ1-1; v_gene: TRBV5-8; CDR3aa: CASSLGLQGAVTEAFF; CDR3nt: TGTGCCAGCAGCTTGGGCCTACAGGGGGCGGTCACTGAAGCTTTCTTT
abundance: NA; d_gene: TRBD2; j_gene: TRBJ2-3; v_gene: TRBV10-3; CDR3aa: CAISGLAGVTDTQYF; CDR3nt: TGTGCCATCAGTGGGCTAGCGGGAGTCACAGATACGCAGTATTTT
abundance: NA; d_gene: TRBD2; j_gene: TRBJ2-3; v_gene: TRBV29-1; CDR3aa: CSVEDRPSGSTDTQYF; CDR3nt: TGCAGCGTTGAAGATAGGCCTAGCGGGAGCACAGATACGCAGTATTTT
abundance: NA; d_gene: TRBD2; j_gene: TRBJ2-7; v_gene: TRBV5-6; CDR3aa: CASSLPPGGSAYEQYF; CDR3nt: TGTGCCAGCAGCTTGCCCCCAGGCGGGAGCGCCTACGAGCAGTACTTC
abundance: NA; d_gene: TRBD2; j_gene: TRBJ2-7; v_gene: TRBV6-2/TRBV6-3; CDR3aa: CASSDLAGRTYEQYF; CDR3nt: TGTGCCAGCAGCGACCTAGCGGGGAGAACCTACGAGCAGTACTTC
abundance: NA; d_gene: TRBD1; j_gene: TRBJ1-1; v_gene: TRBV20-1; CDR3aa: CSARAGGEAFF; CDR3nt: TGCAGTGCTAGGGCAGGGGGTGAAGCTTTCTTT
abundance: few; d_gene: NA; j_gene: TRBJ2-3; v_gene: TRBV5-6; CDR3aa: CASSWGLSTDTQYF; CDR3nt: TGTGCCAGCAGCTGGGGACTTAGCACAGATACGCAGTATTTT
abundance: NA; d_gene: NA; j_gene: TRBJ2-7; v_gene: TRBV9; CDR3aa: CASSGGRAIYEQYF; CDR3nt: TGTGCCAGCAGCGGCGGTCGTGCTATATACGAGCAGTACTTC
abundance: NA; d_gene: NA; j_gene: TRBJ1-6; v_gene: TRBV27; CDR3aa: CASSPWTSENSPLHF; CDR3nt: TGTGCCAGCAGTCCTTGGACATCAGAGAATTCACCCCTCCACTTT